This TCR beta chain was sequenced during a study of CD8 T cells in ankylosing spondylitis. TCRdb recomputed calls from the 5' RACE reads with MiXCR, one row per CDR3 protein. The table has more than 200,000 distinct CDR3 sequences, 20% to 30% seen once. Germline V lookup: CDR1 MNHEY, CDR2 SVGAGI. The CDR3 extends over 17 amino acids. J was trimmed by 5 bases and V by 0 bases; bases with no gene match: 7. This sequence was found in a male donor with ankylosing spondylitis or in good health (not recorded which). J is TRBJ2-5 and V is TRBV6-5, with 12 bases matching TRBD2. Input material: blood, either unsorted or a sorted T cell fraction (not recorded which). The CDR3 spells CASSYSGTSGHLETQYF. DNA of the CDR3: TGTGCCAGCAGTTACTCGGGGACTAGCGGGCACCTCGAGACCCAGTACTTC.